The 17 T cell receptor beta chains given below trace back to one sample, sequenced in a study of regulatory T cells in long-lasting Graves disease. Both iRepertoire HTBI primers and Arm-PCR of CDR3 regions were used to build the TCR beta libraries. TCRdb reanalysed the multiplex PCR reads using MiXCR and keeps one entry per CDR3 protein. The table has some 410,000 distinct CDR3 sequences, about 15% seen once. As for time point: newly diagnosed GD, antithyroid drugs for less than 3 months. Generation of the TCR library employed RNA extracted from PBMCs. These data are also associated with another study on T cells in Graves' hyperthyroidism and ophthalmopathy.

Source: peripheral blood mononuclear cells (PBMCs), taken at new diagnosis, from a patient treated with antithyroid drugs. Receptors were obtained from a young woman with Graves disease.

This rearrangement joins TRBV7-3 to TRBJ2-2; possibly TRBD1 for D (6 bases). This CDR3 comprises 16 residues. CDR1 SGHTA and CDR2 FQGTGA come from the germline V gene. V lost 6 bases and J lost 3, with 17 bases in between. This CDR3 reads CASRGLGGRDTGELFF. CDR3 nucleotide sequence: TGTGCCAGCAGAGGCCTAGGGGGACGGGACACCGGGGAGCTGTTTTTT.

The CDR3 nucleotides read TGCAGTGCTAGAGAAGTGGTGTTAGGACTGTTTTTT. Encoded protein: CSAREVVLGLFF. The V gene is TRBV20-1, the J gene TRBJ1-4; D is unresolved. CDR1 DFQATT and CDR2 SNEGSKA come from the germline V gene (reference sequence). Trimming stripped 0 bases from V and 13 bases from J, with 12 bases between. CDR3 size: 12 residues.

This clonotype has ten or more counts. This chain connects TRBV30 to TRBJ2-5, with D possibly called TRBD1 or TRBD2 (5 bases each). Looked up from germline, CDR1 is GTSNPN and CDR2 is SVGIG (reference sequence). This CDR3 is 16 amino acids long. V was clipped by 1 base and J by 5 bases, with 20 bases between them. The CDR3, as DNA: TGTGCCTGGAGTGGCCTCGGGGCATCTCAAGGGGAGACCCAGTACTTC. Its protein product is CAWSGLGASQGETQYF.

Worth noting for this clonotype: Since a much larger clone is just one base distant, this may be a read error. V usage is TRBV6-1 and J usage is TRBJ2-1; possible D gene TRBD2, 6 bases. The CDR3 totals 15 residues. Germline V gives CDR1 MNHNS, CDR2 SASEGT. Trimming took 7 bases from V and 10 from J, leaving 23 bases between them. In DNA, the CDR3 is TGTGCCAGCACCCTAACCGGGGGATTGGGTCAGGAGCAGTTCTTC. Protein: CASTLTGGLGQEQFF.

J is TRBJ2-3 and V is TRBV7-2; D perhaps matches TRBD2 (7 bases). Germline CDR1 SGHTA, CDR2 FQGNSA. The germline V and J ends were trimmed by 5 bases and 1 base, with 16 bases remaining between them. The CDR3 extends over 16 amino acids. CDR3 protein: CASSTRQAGGTDTQYF. In DNA, the CDR3 is TGTGCCAGCAGCACTCGACAGGCGGGAGGCACAGATACGCAGTATTTT.

This clonotype appeared many times. The J gene is TRBJ1-1, the V gene TRBV5-1; D call uncertain. The CDR3 is made up of 15 amino acids. Germline V gene data show CDR1 as SGHRS and CDR2 as YFSETQ. V lost 3 bases, J lost 2 bases, and 14 bases lay in between. CDR3 bases: TGCGCCAGCAGCTACGGGCATCGGGCCAACACTGAAGCTTTCTTT. The encoded protein is CASSYGHRANTEAFF. The full variable domain, rest sourced from reference TRBV5-1 and TRBJ1-1, is KAGVTQTPRYLIKTRGQQVTLSCSPISGHRSVSWYQQTPGQGLQFLFEYFSETQRNKGNFPGRFSGRQFSNSRSEMNVSTLELGDSALYLCASSYGHRANTEAFFGQGTRLTVV.

This clonotype was counted a few times. The chain links TRBV5-4 to TRBJ2-3, with D maybe TRBD1 (5 bases). Per germline, CDR1 SGHNT and CDR2 YYREEE (reference sequence). V was trimmed by 1 base and J by 0 bases, leaving 24 bases between them. CDR3 size: 20 residues. The DNA for the CDR3 is TGTGCCAGCAGCTTGTCTTTCGGAGCCCCCTGGGGCTCTAGCACAGATACGCAGTATTTT. Residues: CASSLSFGAPWGSSTDTQYF. Combining the CDR3 with reference TRBV5-4 and TRBJ2-3 gives the whole variable domain ETGVTQSPTHLIKTRGQQVTLRCSSQSGHNTVSWYQQALGQGPQFIFQYYREEENGRGNFPPRFSGLQFPNYSSELNVNALELDDSALYLCASSLSFGAPWGSSTDTQYFGPGTRLTVL.

This clonotype was seen a handful of times. The chain carries TRBV5-1 and TRBJ2-5, with TRBD2 identical over 10 bases. The germline V gene has CDR1 SGHRS and CDR2 YFSETQ. CDR3 size: 15 residues. After removal of 0 bases from V and 7 bases from J, the junction contained 6 bases not matched to a gene. The CDR3 DNA reads as TGCGCCAGCAGCTTGGAGCGGGAGGGCCTAGGGACCCAGTACTTC. Translation: CASSLEREGLGTQYF.

This clonotype was counted between two and nine times. The chain carries TRBV15 and TRBJ2-2; D gene ambiguous. CDR3 length: 14 amino acids. Between the trimmed V and J ends, which lost 2 bases and 5 bases, there was a span of 9 bases. The germline CDR1 and CDR2 sequences are LNHNV and YYDKDF (reference sequence). CDR3 in DNA: TGTGCCACCAGCAGAATTCAGAATACCGGGGAGCTGTTTTTT. Translated, it gives CATSRIQNTGELFF. Full variable domain (rest looked up from reference TRBV15 and TRBJ2-2): DAMVIQNPRYQVTQFGKPVTLSCSQTLNHNVMYWYQQKSSQAPKLLFHYYDKDFNNEADTPDNFQSRRPNTSFCFLDIRSPGLGDTAMYLCATSRIQNTGELFFGEGSRLTVL.

This clonotype appeared many times. The DNA is omitted, as the CDR3 cannot be located on it reliably, and the CDR3 follows TCRdb's listing. The rearrangement links TRBV28 to TRBJ2-1; the D call TRBD2 from the table was never checked on the DNA. The CDR3 totals 15 residues, both ends included. Germline CDR1 MDHEN, CDR2 SYDVKM. The CDR3 spells CASSFLAAGYNEQFF.

Of note for this clonotype: A read error likely explains this, since a far larger clone differs by one base. The chain links TRBV12-3 or TRBV12-4 to TRBJ2-1; 7 nucleotides agree with TRBD2. V trimming: 4 bases; J trimming: 13 bases; junction bases outside the gene matches: 16. The CDR3 loop spans 15 amino acids. The CDR3 bases are TGTGCCAGCAGTTCTTGGGCGGGAGTCGTTAAGACCCAGTTCTTC. Protein sequence: CASSSWAGVVKTQFF.

Remarks on this clonotype: With a much larger clone just one base away, this may be a read error. The chain links TRBV9 to TRBJ2-7; TRBD1 agrees at 11 bases. The CDR3 length is 15 residues. Losses at the gene ends were 2 bases for V and 5 bases for J; bases not matched to a gene: 6. The germline CDR1 and CDR2 sequences are SGDLS and YYNGEE. For the CDR3, the DNA is TGTGCCAGCAGCGTGGGACAGGGGGTAGGCGACGAGCAGTACTTC. It encodes CASSVGQGVGDEQYF.

This clonotype was detected many times. V is TRBV6-1 and J is TRBJ2-2, with D unresolved. The CDR3 covers 13 residues. V shed 3 bases and J shed 0 bases, with 2 bases lying between them. CDR1 and CDR2 (germline): MNHNS, SASEGT. In nucleotides, the CDR3 is TGTGCCAGCAGTGAGACGAACACCGGGGAGCTGTTTTTT. Translation: CASSETNTGELFF.

This clonotype has ten or more counts. The V call is TRBV27, the J call TRBJ2-1; 8 bases map to TRBD2. CDR3 length: 16 amino acids. Germline lookup yields CDR1 MNHEY and CDR2 SMNVEV (reference sequence). V dropped 8 bases and J dropped 6; count of bases not matched to a gene: 15. Here the CDR3 reads CASWGMGLGEVNEQFF. The DNA for the CDR3 is TGTGCCAGCTGGGGTATGGGACTAGGTGAGGTCAATGAGCAGTTCTTC.

This clonotype has at least ten counts. V and J are TRBV20-1 and TRBJ2-1; 9 bases line up with TRBD2. Trimming at V came to 3 bases and at J to 7 bases, leaving 10 bases not matched to a gene. This CDR3 spans 15 amino acids. Looked up from germline, CDR1 is DFQATT and CDR2 is SNEGSKA (reference sequence). The CDR3 region has the DNA TGCAGTGCTAGGACCGGGACTAGCTTATCAAATGAGCAGTTCTTC. This codes for CSARTGTSLSNEQFF.

Note on this clonotype: A read error is possible here, since a much larger clone lies one base away. The chain joins TRBV6-5 to TRBJ2-7, with D possibly TRBD1 on 6 matching bases. V lost 4 bases to trimming and J lost 6 bases, with 19 bases between them. The CDR3 loop spans 15 amino acids. The germline V gene has CDR1 MNHEY and CDR2 SVGAGI. The CDR3 sequence is CASSCLQGPTSEQYF. The CDR3, as DNA: TGTGCCAGCAGTTGCTTACAGGGACCGACCTCCGAGCAGTACTTC.

This clonotype has ten or more counts. This chain connects TRBV27 to TRBJ2-3; D tentatively reads TRBD1 or TRBD2 (5 bases each). Germline CDR1 and CDR2: MNHEY and SMNVEV (reference sequence). Trimming stripped 4 bases from V and 3 bases from J, with 17 bases between. The CDR3 runs 16 residues. The CDR3 reads CASSSGTADITDTQYF. Here the CDR3 DNA reads TGTGCCAGCAGTTCCGGGACGGCGGATATTACAGATACGCAGTATTTT.